This T cell receptor (beta chain) is drawn from a study of T cell changes during pregnancy in multiple sclerosis. A single count supports this clone. CDR3 length equals 14 residues. J lost 7 bases, V lost 5 bases, and 8 bases had no gene match. CDR1 and CDR2 from the germline V gene are MGHDK and SYGVNS. The repertoire was sequenced with immunoSEQ multiplex PCR; TCRdb's copy has only in-frame clones and lacks some. The table has some 39,000 clones, approximately 90% seen once; the top ten hold 0.3% to 0.45%. This TCR came from a female donor in good health, enrolled as a control in a pregnancy study. The V gene is TRBV25-1, the J gene TRBJ2-1; 7 positions agree with TRBD2. The starting material was CD4+ T cells from peripheral blood mononuclear cells, obtained in the third trimester of pregnancy. In nucleotides, the CDR3 is TGTGCCAGCAGTTCTAGCGGAGTGGGGAATGAGCAGTTCTTC. Translated: CASSSSGVGNEQFF.